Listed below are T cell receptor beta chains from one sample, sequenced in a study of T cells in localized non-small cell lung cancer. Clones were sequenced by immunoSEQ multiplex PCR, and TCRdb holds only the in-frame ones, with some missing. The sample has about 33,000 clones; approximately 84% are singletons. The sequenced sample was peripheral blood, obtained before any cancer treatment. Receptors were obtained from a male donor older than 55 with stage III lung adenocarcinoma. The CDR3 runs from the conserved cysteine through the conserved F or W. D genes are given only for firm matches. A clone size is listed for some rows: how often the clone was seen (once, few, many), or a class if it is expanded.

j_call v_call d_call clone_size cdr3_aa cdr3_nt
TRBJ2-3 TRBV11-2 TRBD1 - CASSLLDTGTGGTDTQYF TGTGCCAGCAGCTTGCTAGATACCGGGACAGGGGGGACAGATACGCAGTATTTT
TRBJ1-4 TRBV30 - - CAWSLRINEKLFF TGTGCCTGGAGTCTTCGGATTAATGAAAAACTGTTTTTT
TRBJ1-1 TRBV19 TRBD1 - CASSATGTERVEAFF TGTGCCAGTAGTGCCACCGGGACAGAGAGGGTGGAAGCTTTCTTT
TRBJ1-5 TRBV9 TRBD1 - CATAFRGHRDKRSNQPQHF TGTGCCACCGCGTTCAGGGGGCATCGGGACAAACGTAGCAATCAGCCCCAGCATTTT
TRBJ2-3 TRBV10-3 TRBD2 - CAISDPSGRTDTQYF TGTGCCATCAGTGATCCTAGCGGGAGGACAGATACGCAGTATTTT
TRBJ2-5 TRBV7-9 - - CASSLTSAGSGETQYF TGTGCCAGCAGCTTAACTTCCGCCGGGTCCGGGGAGACCCAGTACTTC
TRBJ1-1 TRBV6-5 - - CASSYGREGNTEAFF TGTGCCAGCAGTTACGGGAGGGAGGGAAACACTGAAGCTTTCTTT
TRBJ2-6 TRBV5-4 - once CASSFRGTSGANVLTF TGTGCCAGCAGTTTCCGGGGGACTTCTGGGGCCAACGTCCTGACTTTC
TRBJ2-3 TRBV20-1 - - CSASRGDTQYF TGCAGTGCTAGTAGGGGGGATACGCAGTATTTT
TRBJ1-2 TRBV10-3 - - CAISRDGTMSGYTF TGTGCCATCAGCCGCGACGGCACTATGTCTGGCTACACCTTC
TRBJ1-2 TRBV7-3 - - CASSQPPGLDNYGYTF TGTGCCAGCAGCCAGCCTCCGGGACTGGATAACTATGGCTACACCTTC
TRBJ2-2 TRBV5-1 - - CASSFGGAEGELFF TGCGCCAGCAGCTTTGGCGGTGCGGAGGGGGAGCTGTTTTTT
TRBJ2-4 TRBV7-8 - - CASSFGPGVGIQYF TGTGCCAGCAGCTTCGGTCCCGGCGTGGGCATTCAGTACTTC
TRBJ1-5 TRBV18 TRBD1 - CASSPPGQGSQPQHF TGTGCCAGCTCACCACCGGGACAGGGGAGCCAGCCCCAGCATTTT
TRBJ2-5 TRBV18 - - CASSRGPQETQYF TGTGCCAGCTCCCGGGGCCCGCAAGAGACCCAGTACTTC
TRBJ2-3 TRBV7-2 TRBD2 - CASSLVGTSGNTDTQYF TGTGCCAGCAGCTTAGTCGGGACTAGCGGTAACACAGATACGCAGTATTTT